Detailed here is one T cell receptor beta chain. The junction and the germline gene differ at one end; a read error may be behind it. The record originates from a study of blood T cell repertoires in COVID-19. Overall study context: From T cells, B-cell-depleted T cells, or PBMCs came the material, which was cDNA or gDNA.

Authors' data handling: Amplification from reference gene primers served as the basis for estimated nucleated cell counts. Only in-frame clones appear in the TCRdb table, and some are missing; sequencing was by immunoSEQ multiplex PCR. The V and J calls and clone size come from that table; D and trimming were worked out from the DNA. The sample holds more than 300,000 clones, about 87% seen once. This CDR3 has 12 residues. Germline CDR1 SQVTM, CDR2 ANQGSEA. Followed over time, Seattle patients had been enrolled while infection was active. V is TRBV29-1 and J is TRBJ1-2; tentatively, D is TRBD1 (5 bases). The receptor was derived from a woman aged 30 to 39 with COVID-19, enrolled during active disease. Sequenced material: peripheral blood. This CDR3 reads CSVEDSYYGYTF. In DNA, the CDR3 is TGCAGCGTCGAAGACAGTTACTATGGCTACACCTTC.